These 20 T cell receptor beta chains were sequenced from one sample in a study of blood T cell repertoires in COVID-19. Measured with immunoSEQ multiplex PCR; TCRdb has only the in-frame clones, and not every one. The profile shows some 200,000 clones, about 80% of them singletons. Material for sequencing was peripheral blood. These receptors originate from a woman at least 80 years old with COVID-19, enrolled during active disease.

This chain uses TRBV5-1 with TRBJ2-1; TRBD2 might be the D (5 bases). Trimming removed 3 bases at V and 7 bases at J, with 14 bases between. Per the germline V gene, CDR1 is SGHRS and CDR2 is YFSETQ. The CDR3 is 14 residues long. CDR3 loop: CASSSVPGSNEQFF. CDR3 sequence (DNA): TGCGCCAGCAGCTCGGTTCCGGGATCTAATGAGCAGTTCTTC.

The CDR3 DNA is TGTGCCAGCAGTGAAGGGTTGTTGGGGACAGGGGGTTCCTATGGCTACACCTTC. Translation gives CASSEGLLGTGGSYGYTF. V gene TRBV6-1 combines with J gene TRBJ1-2; 11 bases match TRBD1. With V trimmed by 1 base and J by 4 bases, 11 bases remained unmatched. Germline loops: CDR1 MNHNS, CDR2 SASEGT. This CDR3 contains 18 residues.

The chain uses TRBV6-5 and TRBJ1-5, with 8 bases identical to TRBD1. V shed 10 bases and J 5 bases; nucleotides not matched to a gene: 10. Germline CDR1 is MNHEY and CDR2 is SVGAGI. This CDR3 spans 14 amino acids. CDR3 loop: CATDTRQGYQPQHF. CDR3 coding DNA: TGTGCCACCGACACGAGACAGGGGTATCAGCCCCAGCATTTT.

The chain joins TRBV10-3 to TRBJ2-3, with D perhaps TRBD1 (5 bases). V lost 8 bases, J lost 4 bases, and 7 bases lay in between. Germline V gene data show CDR1 as ENHRY and CDR2 as SYGVKD. The CDR3 has 11 amino acids. DNA of the CDR3: TGTGCCATCGGGGCGGCAGATACGCAGTATTTT. Its protein product is CAIGAADTQYF.

The V and J genes are TRBV28 and TRBJ1-1; D is ambiguous. This CDR3 region has 13 residues. V lost 4 bases, J lost 5 bases, and 11 bases lay in between. Germline V lookup: CDR1 MDHEN, CDR2 SYDVKM. CDR3 DNA: TGTGCCAGCAGTTCCCCCCAGACTACTGAAGCTTTCTTT. Protein product: CASSSPQTTEAFF.

The chain joins TRBV4-1 to TRBJ2-5; 8 bases align to TRBD2. The ends lost 5 bases at V and 2 bases at J; junction bases unmatched: 10. The CDR3 is 16 residues long. The germline V gene encodes CDR1 MGHRA and CDR2 YSYEKL. The CDR3 loop reads CASSGPLLAEQETQYF. In DNA, the CDR3 is TGCGCCAGCAGCGGGCCTTTACTAGCGGAACAAGAGACCCAGTACTTC.

The V call is TRBV10-3, the J call TRBJ1-5; 7 nucleotides align to TRBD1. Germline V gives CDR1 ENHRY, CDR2 SYGVKD. This CDR3 contains 14 residues. After removal of 9 bases from V and 3 bases from J, the junction contained 8 bases not matched to a gene. The CDR3 DNA is TGTGCCATACCACAGGGGATCGACAATCAGCCCCAGCATTTT. Translated: CAIPQGIDNQPQHF.

The chain is built from TRBV5-1 and TRBJ2-7; the D gene is possibly TRBD2 (6 bases). The CDR3 is 15 amino acids. Trimming cost V 0 bases and J 2 bases, with 12 bases left between them. Germline CDR1 is SGHRS and CDR2 is YFSETQ. For the CDR3, the DNA is TGCGCCAGCAGCTTGGGTCCGGGGGACCCCTACGAGCAGTACTTC. Translation: CASSLGPGDPYEQYF. The full variable domain, in which reference TRBV5-1 and TRBJ2-7 provide the parts outside the CDR3, is KAGVTQTPRYLIKTRGQQVTLSCSPISGHRSVSWYQQTPGQGLQFLFEYFSETQRNKGNFPGRFSGRQFSNSRSEMNVSTLELGDSALYLCASSLGPGDPYEQYFGPGTRLTVT.

The chain has TRBV5-1 and TRBJ1-3; TRBD1 matches at 8 bases. CDR1 and CDR2 from the germline V gene are SGHRS and YFSETQ. This CDR3 is built from 16 residues. Losses at the gene ends were 4 bases for V and 3 bases for J; bases not matched to a gene: 9. The CDR3 DNA reads TGCGCCAGCAGCCCGATCCAGGGGGCAATTGGAAACACCATATATTTT. It translates to CASSPIQGAIGNTIYF.

V and J are TRBV3-1 (or the pseudogene TRBV3-2) and TRBJ1-1; possibly TRBD1 for D (6 bases). V gave up 4 bases and J gave up 7 bases, with 16 bases separating them. CDR1 is LGHDT, CDR2 YNNKEL, per germline (reference sequence). This CDR3 contains 14 residues. CDR3: CASSRHSGVDEAFF. CDR3 coding DNA: TGTGCCAGCAGCCGTCACTCAGGGGTTGATGAAGCTTTCTTT.

This chain connects TRBV3-1 (or the pseudogene TRBV3-2) to TRBJ1-5, with D hard to call. CDR3 length equals 15 residues. CDR1 is LGHDT and CDR2 is YNNKEL in the germline V gene (reference sequence). The V end lost 1 base, the J end lost 5 bases, and 12 bases lay between the germline ends. CDR3 DNA sequence: TGTGCCAGCAGCCAAGGTTGGAGCATCGATCAGCCCCAGCATTTT. Protein product: CASSQGWSIDQPQHF.

The chain is built from TRBV4-2 and TRBJ1-5, with 8 bases matching TRBD1. V trimming: 4 bases; J trimming: 0 bases; junction bases outside the gene matches: 5. CDR1 and CDR2 (germline): LGHNA, YNFKEQ. The CDR3 contains 16 residues. CDR3 sequence (DNA): TGTGCCAGCAGCCCTGGACAGGGCTATAGCAATCAGCCCCAGCATTTT. As protein: CASSPGQGYSNQPQHF.

The chain couples TRBV5-6 to TRBJ1-1; possibly TRBD1 for D (6 bases). CDR3 length: 14 amino acids. Looked up from germline, CDR1 is SGHDT and CDR2 is YYEEEE. Between the trimmed V and J ends, which lost 3 bases and 5 bases, there was a span of 14 bases. CDR3 bases: TGTGCCAGCAGCTCCTACGTGAGGGGGACTGAAGCTTTCTTT. Its protein is CASSSYVRGTEAFF. The whole variable domain, remainder taken from reference TRBV5-6 and TRBJ1-1, is DAGVTQSPTHLIKTRGQQVTLRCSPKSGHDTVSWYQQALGQGPQFIFQYYEEEERQRGNFPDRFSGHQFPNYSSELNVNALLLGDSALYLCASSSYVRGTEAFFGQGTRLTVV.

This clone was seen once. The chain is built from TRBV19 and TRBJ1-1; D may be TRBD1 (6 bases). The germline V gene has CDR1 LNHDA and CDR2 SQIVND (reference sequence). This CDR3 comprises 14 residues. Trimming stripped 7 bases from V and 1 base from J, with 13 bases between. The CDR3 bases are TGTGCCAGTACGGCAGGGACAAGGAACACTGAAGCTTTCTTT. This gives the protein CASTAGTRNTEAFF.

The rearrangement links TRBV7-3 to TRBJ1-6, with D uncertain. CDR1 is SGHTA and CDR2 is FQGTGA in the germline V gene. The CDR3 spans 14 residues. Trimming took off 3 bases at V and 6 bases at J, with 9 bases between the two ends. This chain's CDR3 is CASSLGRANSPLHF. DNA of the CDR3: TGTGCCAGCAGCTTGGGGAGAGCTAATTCACCCCTCCACTTT.

The genes are TRBV7-9 and TRBJ2-2; tentative D call: TRBD2 (6 bases). V shed 7 bases and J shed 0 bases, with 9 bases lying between them. Germline V lookup: CDR1 SEHNR, CDR2 FQNEAQ (reference sequence). The CDR3 spans 14 residues. The DNA of the CDR3 is TGTGCCAGCACCGGGAGCTCGAACACCGGGGAGCTGTTTTTT. It translates to CASTGSSNTGELFF.

V usage is TRBV6-6 and J usage is TRBJ1-6; tentative D call: TRBD1 (6 bases). Per germline, CDR1 MNHNY and CDR2 SVGAGI (reference sequence). Trimming took off 8 bases at V and 14 bases at J, with 16 bases between the two ends. CDR3 length: 12 amino acids. In DNA form, the CDR3 reads TGTGCCAGCTCAGACGGGACAAGGGCCCTCCACTTT. Translating it yields CASSDGTRALHF.

V gene TRBV19 combines with J gene TRBJ1-4, with D unresolved. Germline V lookup: CDR1 LNHDA, CDR2 SQIVND (reference sequence). This CDR3 is 15 amino acids long. V was cut by 7 bases and J by 8 bases, with 20 bases left in between. Written as DNA, the CDR3 is TGTGCCAGTAAACTAGGTGGCGGTATAGGCGAAAAACTGTTTTTT. Protein product: CASKLGGGIGEKLFF.

In its sample, this clone was seen once. V is TRBV28 and J is TRBJ1-2, with D perhaps TRBD1 (5 bases). CDR1 and CDR2 from the germline V gene are MDHEN and SYDVKM. Deletions cut 5 bases from V and 6 bases from J, with 19 bases between. The CDR3 totals 15 residues. CDR3 DNA: TGTGCCAGCAGTCGTTTAATGGGTAGGGGTCATGGCTACACCTTC. Translation gives CASSRLMGRGHGYTF.

The chain links TRBV6-2 or TRBV6-3 to TRBJ1-6; the match to TRBD1 covers 7 bases. The CDR3 has 15 amino acids. With V trimmed by 5 bases and J by 6 bases, 7 bases remained unmatched. Germline V gene sequence: CDR1 MNHEY, CDR2 SVGEGT. For the CDR3, the DNA is TGTGCCAGCAGTGCTGACAGGGTTGTTAATTCACCCCTCCACTTT. It codes for CASSADRVVNSPLHF.